This is a list of T cell receptor beta chains from one sample in a study of blood T cell repertoires in COVID-19. Here immunoSEQ multiplex PCR was the method, and the copy in TCRdb shows in-frame clones only, minus some. The data hold roughly 76,000 clones, with 75% observed a single time. The sequenced sample was peripheral blood. The receptor set was obtained from a man aged 65-85 years with acute or convalescent COVID-19. Both conserved end residues are part of each CDR3. A D gene is named only where the DNA matches it firmly. Not all rows give a size; the values are once, few, many and, for expanded clones, a class.

>NA|TRBV27|TRBJ2-1|NA
CASSEGNEQFF
TGTGCCAGCAGTGAGGGCAATGAGCAGTTCTTC
>NA|TRBV9|TRBJ1-2|NA
CASSLEGAGYTF
TGTGCCAGCAGCCTCGAGGGTGCTGGCTACACCTTC
>TRBD2|TRBV7-6|TRBJ2-1|NA
CASSLGVRTSGYNEQFF
TGTGCCAGCAGCTTAGGGGTGAGGACTAGCGGATACAATGAGCAGTTCTTC
>NA|TRBV5-1|TRBJ1-1|NA
CASSPGATNTEAFF
TGCGCCAGCAGCCCAGGGGCAACGAACACTGAAGCTTTCTTT
>TRBD1|TRBV19|TRBJ1-5|NA
CASSMTGNVVPQHF
TGTGCCAGTAGTATGACAGGGAATGTTGTACCCCAGCATTTT
>TRBD1|TRBV7-9|TRBJ1-1|NA
CASSAGQVAEAFF
TGTGCCAGCAGCGCGGGACAGGTGGCTGAAGCTTTCTTT
>TRBD1|TRBV6-5|TRBJ1-1|NA
CASGGQPGMNTEAFF
TGTGCCAGCGGGGGACAGCCGGGGATGAACACTGAAGCTTTCTTT
>NA|TRBV7-8|TRBJ2-7|NA
CASSVDNSYEQYF
TGTGCCAGCAGCGTAGACAACTCCTACGAGCAGTACTTC
>TRBD2|TRBV15|TRBJ2-3|NA
CATSGFGREGTDTQYF
TGTGCCACCAGCGGCTTTGGGCGGGAGGGCACGGATACGCAGTATTTT
>NA|TRBV4-1|TRBJ1-2|NA
CASSQRGQGLTNYGYTF
TGCGCCAGCAGCCAAAGGGGTCAGGGGCTGACGAACTATGGCTACACCTTC
>NA|TRBV3-1/TRBV3-2|TRBJ2-2|NA
CASSAWDSNTGELFF
TGTGCCAGCAGCGCCTGGGACTCGAACACCGGGGAGCTGTTTTTT
>NA|TRBV27|TRBJ2-3|once
CASSKFMGGGDTQYF
TGTGCCAGCAGCAAATTTATGGGGGGAGGCGATACGCAGTATTTT
>NA|TRBV9|TRBJ1-2|NA
CASSVAGVTDNYGYTF
TGTGCCAGCAGCGTAGCCGGAGTGACAGATAACTATGGCTACACCTTC
>NA|TRBV6-5|TRBJ2-3|NA
CASKAGFSTDTQYF
TGTGCCAGCAAGGCGGGGTTTAGCACAGATACGCAGTATTTT
>NA|TRBV7-7|TRBJ2-1|few
CASSLRGPSNRDEQFF
TGTGCTAGCAGCTTACGCGGCCCCTCAAATCGGGATGAGCAGTTCTTC
>NA|TRBV5-6|TRBJ1-5|NA
CASSLGSSNQPQHF
TGTGCCAGCAGCTTGGGAAGTAGTAATCAGCCCCAGCATTTT
>TRBD2|TRBV29-1|TRBJ2-3|many
CSVEIRASGSTDTQYF
TGCAGCGTTGAAATTCGGGCTAGCGGGAGCACAGATACGCAGTATTTT
>TRBD1|TRBV28|TRBJ1-3|few
CASSPGTGLSSGNTIYF
TGTGCCAGCAGCCCAGGGACAGGGCTGAGCTCTGGAAACACCATATATTTT
>NA|TRBV14|TRBJ1-1|NA
CASSSQAGTEAFF
TGTGCCAGCAGCTCGCAGGCGGGCACTGAAGCTTTCTTT
>NA|TRBV6-1|TRBJ1-2|NA
CASSELDGFYGYTF
TGTGCCAGCAGTGAACTCGACGGGTTCTATGGCTACACCTTC
>TRBD1|TRBV4-2|TRBJ2-2|NA
CASSPGQGTNTGELFF
TGTGCCAGCAGCCCAGGACAGGGGACCAACACCGGGGAGCTGTTTTTT
>TRBD1|TRBV6-5|TRBJ1-1|NA
CASSSQGYGTEAFF
TGTGCCAGCAGTTCACAGGGGTATGGCACTGAAGCTTTCTTT
>NA|TRBV4-1|TRBJ2-6|NA
CASSQASSGANVLTF
TGCGCCAGCAGCCAAGCCAGCTCTGGGGCCAACGTCCTGACTTTC
>TRBD2|TRBV15|TRBJ2-7|NA
CATSRDLSGSLYEQYF
TGTGCCACCAGCAGAGATCTAAGCGGGAGCTTGTACGAGCAGTACTTC
>NA|TRBV11-1|TRBJ1-2|NA
CASSPSGSPNGYTF
TGTGCCAGCAGCCCTTCCGGGTCACCGAATGGCTACACCTTC
>NA|TRBV13|TRBJ2-7|few
CASSSWAGDGNEQYF
TGTGCCAGCAGCTCGTGGGCAGGGGACGGGAACGAGCAGTACTTC
>NA|TRBV6-4|TRBJ1-1|few
CASRKGGDTEAFF
TGTGCCAGCAGGAAGGGCGGGGACACTGAAGCTTTCTTT
>NA|TRBV6-1|TRBJ1-5|once
CASSAPRGSSNQPQHF
TGTGCCAGCAGTGCCCCGAGGGGGAGTAGCAATCAGCCCCAGCATTTT
>NA|TRBV25-1|TRBJ2-3|NA
CASSERGAGLTDTQYF
TGTGCCAGCAGTGAAAGGGGAGCGGGTCTCACAGATACGCAGTATTTT
>NA|TRBV5-1|TRBJ2-1|NA
CASSRQGDPYNEQFF
TGCGCCAGCAGTCGGCAGGGTGATCCTTACAATGAGCAGTTCTTC
>TRBD1|TRBV6-5|TRBJ2-4|NA
CASRRDRDGNIQYF
TGTGCCAGCAGGAGAGACAGGGACGGAAACATTCAGTACTTC
>TRBD2|TRBV28|TRBJ2-7|NA
CASRGLALWGEQYF
TGTGCCAGCAGAGGACTAGCGCTTTGGGGCGAGCAGTACTTC
>NA|TRBV9|TRBJ1-6|NA
CASSVGDRSSPLHF
TGTGCCAGCAGCGTAGGAGACAGGTCGTCACCCCTCCACTTT
>TRBD1|TRBV7-9|TRBJ2-7|NA
CASRGQGKAVFSYEQYF
TGTGCCAGCAGAGGACAGGGCAAAGCCGTATTCTCCTACGAGCAGTACTTC
>TRBD1|TRBV7-9|TRBJ1-5|many
CASSHGQGNQPQHF
TGTGCCAGCAGCCATGGACAGGGTAATCAGCCCCAGCATTTT
>NA|TRBV27|TRBJ1-1|NA
CASSLDSGEDTEAFF
TGTGCCAGCAGTTTAGATTCGGGGGAGGACACTGAAGCTTTCTTT
>TRBD1|TRBV28|TRBJ1-2|few
CASSSGQGQDYGYTF
TGTGCCAGCAGTTCCGGACAGGGCCAAGACTATGGCTACACCTTC
>NA|TRBV14|TRBJ2-3|NA
CASSQIRESDTQYF
TGTGCCAGCAGCCAAATCCGGGAGTCAGATACGCAGTATTTT
>NA|TRBV2|TRBJ2-6|NA
CAGDGRAGANVLTF
TGTGCCGGTGACGGCAGGGCTGGGGCCAACGTCCTGACTTTC
>TRBD1|TRBV4-2|TRBJ1-5|NA
CASSQHPGQGKIGNQPQHF
TGTGCCAGCAGCCAACATCCGGGACAGGGTAAGATAGGGAATCAGCCCCAGCATTTT
>NA|TRBV7-2|TRBJ1-5|NA
CASSLGTLINQPQHF
TGTGCCAGCAGTTTGGGGACTTTGATCAATCAGCCCCAGCATTTT
>TRBD2|TRBV6-2/TRBV6-3|TRBJ2-7|many
CASSYSPTSGRANSYEQYF
TGTGCCAGCAGTTACTCACCGACTAGCGGGAGGGCCAACTCCTACGAGCAGTACTTC
>NA|TRBV28|TRBJ2-7|NA
CASTADLAYEQYF
TGTGCCAGCACTGCCGACCTAGCCTACGAGCAGTACTTC
>NA|TRBV18|TRBJ2-1|NA
CASSPAGRNEQFF
TGTGCCAGCTCACCGGCAGGGAGGAATGAGCAGTTCTTC
>NA|TRBV3-1/TRBV3-2|TRBJ1-2|NA
CASSQMEGLYGYTF
TGTGCCAGCAGCCAAATGGAGGGTCTATATGGCTACACCTTC
>NA|TRBV16|TRBJ1-1|NA
CASSQSEAAEAFF
TGTGCCAGCAGCCAATCGGAGGCGGCTGAAGCTTTCTTT
>TRBD2|TRBV11-2|TRBJ2-1|NA
CASSPWTSPLSSYNEQFF
TGTGCCAGCAGCCCCTGGACTAGCCCACTAAGCTCCTACAATGAGCAGTTCTTC
>NA|TRBV4-2|TRBJ1-1|NA
CASSHDTGSDTEAFF
TGTGCCAGCAGCCACGACACAGGGTCGGACACTGAAGCTTTCTTT